This TCR beta chain comes out of a study of cytomegalovirus exposure and HLA in healthy donors. It was with 60 Vbeta and 13 Jbeta primers that the PCR ran. TCRdb's table, derived via immunoSEQ multiplex PCR, lists solely in-frame clones and lacks some. The repertoire holds roughly 140,000 clones, 55% to 70% seen once, with under 3% in the top ten. Points from the study as a whole: Most likely, a cluster of highly shared sequence variants arose as a sequencing artifact.

This CDR3 comprises 14 residues. Trimming at V came to 6 bases and at J to 6 bases, leaving 5 bases not matched to a gene. Germline CDR1 reads LNHNV; CDR2 reads YYDKDF (reference sequence). A note on this clone: Antigen specificity is unknown.

The V call is TRBV15, the J call TRBJ2-7; 13 bases line up with TRBD2. Material: PBMCs. The TCR originated in a woman in her twenties or thirties in good health and CMV-seropositive. The CDR3, as DNA: TGTGCCACCAGGAGGACTAGCGGGAGTTTCGAGCAGTACTTC. Translation: CATRRTSGSFEQYF.